The sequence of this TCR beta chain was determined in a study of memory CD4+ T cells and cytomegalovirus serostatus. Across the whole study: This sample comes from healthy Belgian adults, fewer than ten CMV seropositive, around 26 seronegative.

Notes on this clone: As yet, its antigen is unknown.

TCRdb's copy holds only in-frame clones and misses some; the assay was immunoSEQ multiplex PCR. The profile shows fewer than 90,000 clones, around four fifths of them singletons. Points from the study as a whole: The CMV-associated TCR signature appears largely within the CD4+ memory repertoire.

V dropped 3 bases and J dropped 1 base, with 9 bases sitting between them. CDR3 size: 14 residues. Germline CDR1 and CDR2: LGHNA and YSLEER. The sort gate was single viable CD3+CD4+CD8-CD45RO+ cells for memory CD4+ T cells. Serum IgG to CMV pp150, pp28, p38 and p52 defined serostatus. After thawing, CD4+ T cells were positively selected. Sequenced sample: memory CD4+ T cells from blood. The rearrangement uses TRBV4-3 and TRBJ1-2; no definite D call. This clonotype was obtained from an adult in good health and CMV-seropositive. The CDR3 sequence: CASSHKPVNYGYTF. The CDR3, as DNA: TGCGCCAGCAGCCATAAACCAGTTAACTATGGCTACACCTTC.